This entry lists 9 T cell receptor beta chains sequenced from one sample in a study of blood T cell repertoires in COVID-19. The method was immunoSEQ multiplex PCR; TCRdb's version includes in-frame clones alone and lacks a portion of them. The repertoire includes a few hundred thousand clones, about 82% of them detected once, and about 7% sits in the top ten. Sequences were obtained from peripheral blood. The receptors here all came from a human donor in a cohort sampled during active COVID-19.

The rearrangement links TRBV6-5 to TRBJ1-1, with D hard to call. The V gene lost 6 bases and the J gene lost 5 bases, with 7 bases spanning the gap. This CDR3 region has 11 residues. Germline V gene lookup returns CDR1 MNHEY and CDR2 SVGAGI. CDR3 sequence reads: CASRLRTEAFF. CDR3 DNA: TGTGCCAGCAGATTGAGGACTGAAGCTTTCTTT.

The chain combines TRBV30 with TRBJ1-6, with 9 bases lining up with TRBD1. The V and J ends lost 5 bases and 7 bases, in that order; junction bases with no gene match: 6. CDR3 length equals 14 residues. The germline V gene has CDR1 GTSNPN and CDR2 SVGIG (reference sequence). The CDR3 spells CAWSPGQGNSPLHF. Here the CDR3 DNA reads TGTGCCTGGTCACCGGGACAGGGAAATTCACCCCTCCACTTT.

The chain links TRBV3-1 (or the pseudogene TRBV3-2) to TRBJ1-5; tentative D call: TRBD1 (6 bases). Trimming stripped 4 bases from V and 0 bases from J, with 10 bases between. Germline V gives CDR1 LGHDT, CDR2 YNNKEL (reference sequence). CDR3 length equals 15 residues. The CDR3 spells CASSPGTYSNQPQHF. DNA for the CDR3: TGTGCCAGCAGCCCCGGGACATATAGCAATCAGCCCCAGCATTTT.

This clone was found a few times. This chain uses TRBV6-1 with TRBJ1-1, with D tentatively TRBD1 (5 bases). Trimming pared 2 bases from V and 0 bases from J, leaving 7 bases between. The CDR3 sequence is 14 residues long. CDR1 MNHNS and CDR2 SASEGT come from the germline V gene. CDR3 sequence (DNA): TGTGCCAGCAGTGAAAGGGGATTGAACACTGAAGCTTTCTTT. Amino acids: CASSERGLNTEAFF.

The V and J genes are TRBV6-5 and TRBJ2-1; D gene ambiguous. Per germline, CDR1 MNHEY and CDR2 SVGAGI. The CDR3 runs to 15 residues. V was trimmed by 0 bases and J by 16 bases, leaving 22 bases between them. The CDR3 nucleotides are TGTGCCAGCAGTTACTCGATTCACGCCCCGGTTCTCTTCTTCTTC. Amino acids: CASSYSIHAPVLFFF.

This rearrangement joins TRBV7-9 to TRBJ2-7; a possible D gene is TRBD2 (6 bases). This CDR3 is built from 14 residues. CDR1 and CDR2 (germline): SEHNR, FQNEAQ (reference sequence). V gave up 8 bases and J gave up 0 bases, with 14 bases separating them. CDR3 DNA: TGTGCCAGCTCCCGCCGCGGGGACTCCTACGAGCAGTACTTC. Protein: CASSRRGDSYEQYF.

CDR3 sequence: CATGTEYNYGYTF. Written as DNA, the CDR3 is TGTGCCACCGGGACAGAATATAACTATGGCTACACCTTC. V gene TRBV10-3 combines with J gene TRBJ1-2; 7 bases agree with TRBD1. CDR1 and CDR2 from the germline V gene are ENHRY and SYGVKD. The CDR3 covers 13 residues. V was clipped by 10 bases and J by 1 base; unmatched bases: 6.

The chain recombines TRBV5-1 with TRBJ2-4; TRBD2 agrees at 8 bases. Germline V CDR1 and CDR2: SGHRS, YFSETQ. CDR3 length: 16 amino acids. V lost 8 bases and J lost 9; bases outside the gene matches: 19. In DNA form, the CDR3 reads TGCGCCAGTTGGACGGAGCCGCGGGGGGTTCCACCCATTCAGTACTTC. Its translation is CASWTEPRGVPPIQYF.

V is TRBV5-5 and J is TRBJ1-2; TRBD1 matches 7 bases. CDR3 length: 14 residues. Germline CDR1 and CDR2: SGHKS and YYEKEE (reference sequence). With V trimmed by 4 bases and J by 6 bases, 9 bases remained unmatched. The CDR3 DNA reads as TGTGCCAGCAGCCTCAAGGGGACAGTAAATGGCTACACCTTC. This encodes CASSLKGTVNGYTF.